Listed below are T cell receptor beta chains from one sample, sequenced in a study of shared clonotypes between healthy human individuals. Here immunoSEQ multiplex PCR was the method, and the copy in TCRdb shows in-frame clones only, minus some. Of about 2.1 million clones listed, 80% to 95% were seen once; the top ten hold 1.5% to 2%. The sequencing input was naive CD8+ T cells from PBMCs. Every receptor here comes from a man aged 18-30 years in good health. Some clones in this sample may be carry-over from other donors' samples. The CDR3 runs from the conserved cysteine through the conserved F or W. A D gene is named only where the DNA matches it firmly. Part of the rows lack a size; the others show once, few, many or a class for expanded clones.

j_call: TRBJ1-2
v_call: TRBV6-5
cdr3_length: 13
d_call: -
clone_size: -
cdr3_aa: CASSFTLGDGYTF
cdr3_nt: TGTGCCAGCAGCTTTACTCTTGGGGACGGCTACACCTTC

j_call: TRBJ1-1
v_call: TRBV19
cdr3_length: 13
d_call: -
clone_size: -
cdr3_aa: CASSTWGRTEAFF
cdr3_nt: TGTGCCAGTAGTACCTGGGGGAGGACTGAAGCTTTCTTT

j_call: TRBJ2-7
v_call: TRBV7-3
cdr3_length: 15
d_call: TRBD1
clone_size: -
cdr3_aa: CASGRDRGRSFEQYF
cdr3_nt: TGTGCCAGCGGGAGGGACAGGGGGCGAAGCTTCGAGCAGTACTTC

j_call: TRBJ2-7
v_call: TRBV30
cdr3_length: 14
d_call: TRBD2
clone_size: -
cdr3_aa: CAWMGTSLSYEQYF
cdr3_nt: TGTGCCTGGATGGGGACTAGCCTTTCCTACGAGCAGTACTTC

j_call: TRBJ2-3
v_call: TRBV2
cdr3_length: 14
d_call: TRBD1
clone_size: -
cdr3_aa: CASSGPGQGDTQYF
cdr3_nt: TGTGCCAGCAGTGGACCGGGACAGGGAGATACGCAGTATTTT

j_call: TRBJ2-1
v_call: TRBV11-2
cdr3_length: 16
d_call: -
clone_size: -
cdr3_aa: CASSSTGASLYNEQFF
cdr3_nt: TGTGCCAGCAGCTCGACTGGGGCAAGCCTCTACAATGAGCAGTTCTTC

j_call: TRBJ2-1
v_call: TRBV2
cdr3_length: 13
d_call: -
clone_size: few
cdr3_aa: CASSLSHFNEQFF
cdr3_nt: TGTGCCAGCAGCCTCTCCCATTTCAATGAGCAGTTCTTC

j_call: TRBJ1-1
v_call: TRBV10-3
cdr3_length: 16
d_call: -
clone_size: -
cdr3_aa: CAISSLTGSSNTEAFF
cdr3_nt: TGTGCCATCAGTTCCCTCACTGGTAGTTCGAACACTGAAGCTTTCTTT

j_call: TRBJ1-5
v_call: TRBV27
cdr3_length: 13
d_call: -
clone_size: few
cdr3_aa: CASSWDGNQPQHF
cdr3_nt: TGTGCCAGCAGTTGGGACGGGAATCAGCCCCAGCATTTT

j_call: TRBJ1-4
v_call: TRBV7-9
cdr3_length: 16
d_call: TRBD1
clone_size: -
cdr3_aa: CASSSGQGRDWEKLFF
cdr3_nt: TGTGCCAGCAGCTCGGGACAGGGGAGAGATTGGGAAAAACTGTTTTTT

j_call: TRBJ2-5
v_call: TRBV7-9
cdr3_length: 16
d_call: TRBD1
clone_size: -
cdr3_aa: CASSEYLGQGKETQYF
cdr3_nt: TGTGCCAGCAGCGAATACTTGGGACAGGGTAAAGAGACCCAGTACTTC

j_call: TRBJ2-7
v_call: TRBV5-4
cdr3_length: 14
d_call: -
clone_size: -
cdr3_aa: CASSPPDSLYEQYF
cdr3_nt: TGTGCCAGCAGCCCGCCGGACAGCCTCTACGAGCAGTACTTC

j_call: TRBJ1-2
v_call: TRBV7-9
cdr3_length: 12
d_call: -
clone_size: -
cdr3_aa: CALGTAIGGYTF
cdr3_nt: TGTGCCTTAGGGACGGCAATCGGAGGCTACACCTTC

j_call: TRBJ2-7
v_call: TRBV11-1
cdr3_length: 15
d_call: -
clone_size: -
cdr3_aa: CASSLLPGESYEQYF
cdr3_nt: TGTGCCAGCAGCTTACTTCCAGGGGAGTCCTACGAGCAGTACTTC

j_call: TRBJ2-1
v_call: TRBV6-8
cdr3_length: 15
d_call: TRBD1
clone_size: -
cdr3_aa: CASRPGTGWRNEQFF
cdr3_nt: TGTGCCAGCAGGCCCGGGACAGGGTGGCGAAATGAGCAGTTCTTC

j_call: TRBJ2-3
v_call: TRBV28
cdr3_length: 16
d_call: -
clone_size: -
cdr3_aa: CASSIRRIASSDTQYF
cdr3_nt: TGTGCCAGCAGTATCCGCAGGATAGCATCGTCTGATACGCAGTATTTT

j_call: TRBJ1-3
v_call: TRBV9
cdr3_length: 14
d_call: -
clone_size: -
cdr3_aa: CASSVGAGGNTIYF
cdr3_nt: TGTGCCAGCAGCGTAGGCGCAGGGGGAAACACCATATATTTT

j_call: TRBJ2-3
v_call: TRBV7-8
cdr3_length: 15
d_call: -
clone_size: once
cdr3_aa: CASSLVLRSTDTQYF
cdr3_nt: TGTGCCAGCAGCTTAGTGTTGAGGAGCACAGATACGCAGTATTTT

j_call: TRBJ2-2
v_call: TRBV9
cdr3_length: 14
d_call: -
clone_size: few
cdr3_aa: CASSVARRPGELFF
cdr3_nt: TGTGCCAGCAGCGTAGCTCGGAGGCCCGGGGAGCTGTTTTTT

j_call: TRBJ2-7
v_call: TRBV7-6
cdr3_length: 15
d_call: TRBD2
clone_size: -
cdr3_aa: CASSLGLAGGYEQYF
cdr3_nt: TGTGCCAGCAGCCTGGGACTAGCGGGAGGGTACGAGCAGTACTTC

j_call: TRBJ2-7
v_call: TRBV28
cdr3_length: 10
d_call: -
clone_size: -
cdr3_aa: CASSDHEQYF
cdr3_nt: TGTGCCAGCAGTGACCACGAGCAGTACTTC

j_call: TRBJ1-4
v_call: TRBV5-4
cdr3_length: 13
d_call: -
clone_size: -
cdr3_aa: CASSFGGSEKLFF
cdr3_nt: TGTGCCAGCAGCTTCGGGGGGAGTGAAAAACTGTTTTTT

j_call: TRBJ2-7
v_call: TRBV10-3
cdr3_length: 14
d_call: -
clone_size: -
cdr3_aa: CAISEVQGPYEQYF
cdr3_nt: TGTGCCATCAGTGAGGTCCAGGGGCCCTACGAGCAGTACTTC

j_call: TRBJ1-5
v_call: TRBV19
cdr3_length: 17
d_call: -
clone_size: few
cdr3_aa: CASSIDLWSEGNQPQHF
cdr3_nt: TGTGCCAGTAGTATAGACCTCTGGTCGGAGGGCAATCAGCCCCAGCATTTT

j_call: TRBJ2-3
v_call: TRBV29-1
cdr3_length: 15
d_call: -
clone_size: -
cdr3_aa: CSVLTWKSTTDTQYF
cdr3_nt: TGCAGCGTTTTGACGTGGAAATCGACCACAGATACGCAGTATTTT

j_call: TRBJ2-7
v_call: TRBV27
cdr3_length: 13
d_call: -
clone_size: -
cdr3_aa: CASSRAVTYEQYF
cdr3_nt: TGTGCCAGCAGTCGAGCGGTTACCTACGAGCAGTACTTC

j_call: TRBJ1-1
v_call: TRBV30
cdr3_length: 14
d_call: -
clone_size: -
cdr3_aa: CAWSGGRGNTEAFF
cdr3_nt: TGTGCCTGGAGTGGGGGCAGGGGGAACACTGAAGCTTTCTTT

j_call: TRBJ2-7
v_call: TRBV15
cdr3_length: 15
d_call: TRBD1
clone_size: -
cdr3_aa: CATSRVQGQFYEQYF
cdr3_nt: TGTGCCACCAGCAGAGTGCAGGGACAGTTTTACGAGCAGTACTTC

j_call: TRBJ2-7
v_call: TRBV15
cdr3_length: 17
d_call: TRBD2
clone_size: -
cdr3_aa: CATSRGLAGGISYEQYF
cdr3_nt: TGTGCCACCAGCAGGGGACTAGCGGGAGGCATCTCCTACGAGCAGTACTTC

j_call: TRBJ2-3
v_call: TRBV10-3
cdr3_length: 15
d_call: TRBD1
clone_size: -
cdr3_aa: CAISEPGQVDDTQYF
cdr3_nt: TGTGCCATCAGTGAACCGGGACAGGTTGACGATACGCAGTATTTT

j_call: TRBJ2-3
v_call: TRBV7-9
cdr3_length: 13
d_call: -
clone_size: -
cdr3_aa: CASSPYSTDTQYF
cdr3_nt: TGTGCCAGCAGCCCCTACTCCACAGATACGCAGTATTTT

j_call: TRBJ2-7
v_call: TRBV6-5
cdr3_length: 15
d_call: -
clone_size: -
cdr3_aa: CASSYDAGGVYEQYF
cdr3_nt: TGTGCCAGCAGTTACGATGCAGGGGGGGTCTACGAGCAGTACTTC

j_call: TRBJ2-4
v_call: TRBV5-8
cdr3_length: 14
d_call: -
clone_size: once
cdr3_aa: CASTLLRGLNIQYF
cdr3_nt: TGTGCCAGCACTCTTCTGCGCGGTTTGAACATTCAGTACTTC

j_call: TRBJ1-2
v_call: TRBV27
cdr3_length: 15
d_call: TRBD1
clone_size: -
cdr3_aa: CASSLLGTGIYGYTF
cdr3_nt: TGTGCCAGCAGTTTACTAGGGACAGGGATCTATGGCTACACCTTC

j_call: TRBJ2-7
v_call: TRBV7-9
cdr3_length: 17
d_call: TRBD2
clone_size: -
cdr3_aa: CASSLEGRGRPIYEQYF
cdr3_nt: TGTGCCAGCAGCTTAGAGGGTCGCGGGAGGCCGATCTACGAGCAGTACTTC

j_call: TRBJ2-1
v_call: TRBV29-1
cdr3_length: 14
d_call: -
clone_size: -
cdr3_aa: CSGAGSLTHNEQFF
cdr3_nt: TGCAGCGGTGCGGGGTCCCTCACACACAATGAGCAGTTCTTC

j_call: TRBJ2-1
v_call: TRBV11-2
cdr3_length: 17
d_call: TRBD2
clone_size: -
cdr3_aa: CASSLVGAGGRYNEQFF
cdr3_nt: TGTGCCAGCAGCTTAGTAGGAGCGGGAGGGCGCTACAATGAGCAGTTCTTC

j_call: TRBJ2-1
v_call: TRBV7-8
cdr3_length: 16
d_call: TRBD2
clone_size: -
cdr3_aa: CASSYGLAGVSDEQFF
cdr3_nt: TGTGCCAGCAGCTACGGACTAGCGGGAGTTTCTGATGAGCAGTTCTTC

j_call: TRBJ2-7
v_call: TRBV13
cdr3_length: 12
d_call: TRBD2
clone_size: -
cdr3_aa: CASSPRGGEQYF
cdr3_nt: TGTGCCAGCAGCCCCCGGGGGGGCGAGCAGTACTTC

j_call: TRBJ2-2
v_call: TRBV7-9
cdr3_length: 15
d_call: TRBD2
clone_size: -
cdr3_aa: CASSLAGVGTGELFF
cdr3_nt: TGTGCCAGCAGTTTAGCGGGAGTGGGGACCGGGGAGCTGTTTTTT

j_call: TRBJ2-2
v_call: TRBV18
cdr3_length: 17
d_call: -
clone_size: -
cdr3_aa: CASSTRPQGQHTGELFF
cdr3_nt: TGTGCCAGCTCAACAAGGCCCCAGGGGCAGCACACCGGGGAGCTGTTTTTT